The 6 T cell receptor beta chains in this list originate from one sample, sequenced in a study of cytomegalovirus exposure and HLA in healthy donors. Amplification used 60 Vbeta primers and 13 Jbeta primers. The table came from immunoSEQ multiplex PCR; TCRdb's copy has only in-frame clones and leaves some out. The table has over 100,000 clones, about 76% seen once. The specimen sequenced was PBMCs. These receptors originate from a woman aged 25-40 years in good health and CMV-seronegative.

This clone was counted once. The V gene is TRBV7-9, the J gene TRBJ1-3, with a possible D match to TRBD1 (5 bases). The CDR3 is made up of 15 amino acids. Trimming took off 5 bases at V and 7 bases at J, with 18 bases between the two ends. CDR1 and CDR2 from the germline V gene are SEHNR and FQNEAQ (reference sequence). The CDR3 DNA reads TGTGCCAGCAGCCGCGGGGGAGGGGCTTTTAACACCATATATTTT. Translating it yields CASSRGGGAFNTIYF.

CDR3 loop: CASSLGFGEALMNTEAFF. CDR3 DNA sequence: TGCGCCAGCAGCTTGGGATTCGGGGAAGCCCTCATGAACACTGAAGCTTTCTTT. The chain links TRBV5-1 to TRBJ1-1; D is unresolved. CDR3 length equals 18 residues. V lost 0 bases, J lost 0 bases, and 18 bases lay in between. Germline V gene sequence: CDR1 SGHRS, CDR2 YFSETQ.

J is TRBJ2-7 and V is TRBV6-1, with TRBD2 matching 7 bases. V lost 9 bases to trimming and J lost 7 bases; unmatched junction nucleotides: 15. Germline CDR1 and CDR2: MNHNS and SASEGT. CDR3 size: 14 residues. The CDR3 sequence: CASKLEGRAGEQYF. As DNA, the CDR3 is TGTGCCAGTAAGTTAGAAGGGAGGGCCGGGGAGCAGTACTTC.

The chain is built from TRBV5-8 and TRBJ1-2; D is perhaps TRBD1 (5 bases). Trimming pared 5 bases from V and 5 bases from J, leaving 16 bases between. Germline-derived CDR1 and CDR2 are SGHTS and YDEGEE. CDR3 size: 14 residues. The CDR3 protein is CASRSLGEWYGYTF. In DNA form, the CDR3 reads TGTGCCAGCAGGTCGCTAGGGGAATGGTATGGCTACACCTTC.

In this sample, this clone turned up a few times. This chain's CDR3 is CASSDPPSQETQYF. CDR3 DNA sequence: TGTGCCAGCAGTGACCCGCCGAGTCAAGAGACCCAGTACTTC. The chain combines TRBV25-1 with TRBJ2-5; D unresolved. V lost 3 bases and J lost 2, with 10 bases in between. The CDR3 contains 14 residues. Germline loops: CDR1 MGHDK, CDR2 SYGVNS.

The chain has TRBV28 and TRBJ1-2, with 8 bases identical to TRBD1. Per germline, CDR1 MDHEN and CDR2 SYDVKM. This CDR3 has 18 amino acids. The ends lost 5 bases at V and 6 bases at J; junction bases unmatched: 20. The CDR3, as DNA: TGTGCCAGCAGTACACACCTGTCGTGGACAGGGCGAATCGATGGCTACACCTTC. It specifies CASSTHLSWTGRIDGYTF.